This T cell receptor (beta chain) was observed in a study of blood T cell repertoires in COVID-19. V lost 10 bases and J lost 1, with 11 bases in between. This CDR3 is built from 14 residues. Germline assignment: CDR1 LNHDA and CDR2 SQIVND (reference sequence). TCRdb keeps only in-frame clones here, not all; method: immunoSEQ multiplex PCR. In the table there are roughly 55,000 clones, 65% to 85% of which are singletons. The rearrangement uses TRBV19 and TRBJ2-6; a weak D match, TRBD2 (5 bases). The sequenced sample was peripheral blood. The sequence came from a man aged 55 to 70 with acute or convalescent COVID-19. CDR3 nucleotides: TGTGCCACCTACCCGGGGTCTGGGGCCAACGTCCTGACTTTC. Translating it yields CATYPGSGANVLTF.